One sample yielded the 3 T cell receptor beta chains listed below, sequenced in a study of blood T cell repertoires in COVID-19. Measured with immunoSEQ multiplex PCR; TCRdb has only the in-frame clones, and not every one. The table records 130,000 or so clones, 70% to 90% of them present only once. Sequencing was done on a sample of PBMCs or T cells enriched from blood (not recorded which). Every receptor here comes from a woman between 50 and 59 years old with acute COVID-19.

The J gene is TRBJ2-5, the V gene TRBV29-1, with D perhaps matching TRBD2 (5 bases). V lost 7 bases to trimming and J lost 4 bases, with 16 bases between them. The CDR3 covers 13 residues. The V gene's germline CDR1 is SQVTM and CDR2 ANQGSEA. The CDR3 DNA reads TGCAGCGCCGAAGCCCAACGGGGAGAGACCCAGTACTTC. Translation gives CSAEAQRGETQYF.

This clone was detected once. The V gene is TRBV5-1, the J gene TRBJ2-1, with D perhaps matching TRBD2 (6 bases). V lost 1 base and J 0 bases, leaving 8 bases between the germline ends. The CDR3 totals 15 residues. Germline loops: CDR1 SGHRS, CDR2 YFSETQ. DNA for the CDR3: TGCGCCAGCAGCTTGATAGCGGACTCCTACAATGAGCAGTTCTTC. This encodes CASSLIADSYNEQFF.

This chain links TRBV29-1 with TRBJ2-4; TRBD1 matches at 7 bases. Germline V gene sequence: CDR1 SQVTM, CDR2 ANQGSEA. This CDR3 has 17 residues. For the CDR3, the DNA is TGCATCCTAATAGGGACAGAGGTAGATAAAGCCAAAAACATTCAGTACTTC. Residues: CILIGTEVDKAKNIQYF.